This TCR beta chain was found in a study of T cells in women clearing cervical HPV infection. Across the study: Control women cleared a single incident HPV16 infection within 12 months. For cases, blood was sampled a median 149 days after lesion detection, interquartile range about 80 to 220 days.

Data came from immunoSEQ multiplex PCR; TCRdb stores just in-frame clones and leaves some out. The specimen's table records about 32,000 clones. As concerns this clone: Read coverage stops 3 residues before the CDR3 terminus; the germline J gene supplies the remainder.

From germline, CDR1 is MNHNS and CDR2 SASEGT. V lost 0 bases, J lost 2 bases, and 4 bases stayed unmatched. This CDR3 contains 17 residues. The specimen sequenced was blood buffy coat. The clonotype was recovered from a woman aged 18 to 75 with a cervical HPV16 infection that either progressed to CIN3+ or cleared (not recorded which). The chain links TRBV6-1 to TRBJ2-3, with 11 bases aligning to TRBD2. The CDR3 sequence is CASSEAPGLAATDTQYF. The DNA read from the CDR3 is TGTGCCAGCAGTGAAGCCCCGGGACTAGCGGCCACAGATACG.